These 8 T cell receptor beta chains came from one sample sequenced in a study of T cells in Graves' hyperthyroidism and ophthalmopathy. Authors of the study amplified TCR beta CDR3 regions from RNA transcripts. A first-round RT-PCR of the TCR CDR3 used the HTBI primer set. One entry per CDR3 protein results from TCRdb running MiXCR on the multiplex PCR reads. This table holds approximately 400,000 distinct CDR3 sequences, roughly 14% found once. Sample: blood. These receptors were taken from a man younger than 45 with Graves' hyperthyroidism that later progressed to Graves' ophthalmopathy.

A few counts support this clonotype. V is TRBV6-1 and J is TRBJ1-1, with D possibly matching TRBD1 (6 bases). Looked up from germline, CDR1 is MNHNS and CDR2 is SASEGT. CDR3 length: 12 amino acids. With 6 bases removed from V and 8 bases from J, the gap between germline ends came to 13 bases. In DNA, the CDR3 is TGTGCCAGCAGCCCCGGGACAAACGAAGCTTTCTTT. This gives the protein CASSPGTNEAFF.

This clonotype was counted at least ten times. The J gene is TRBJ1-2, the V gene TRBV28, with D perhaps TRBD1 (6 bases). The CDR3 consists of 16 residues. Deletions cut 3 bases from V and 8 bases from J, with 22 bases between. Germline loops: CDR1 MDHEN, CDR2 SYDVKM. For the CDR3, the DNA is TGTGCCAGCAGTTTTGGCAGGGGTTCCAATATGAGGGGCTACACCTTC. Amino acid sequence: CASSFGRGSNMRGYTF.

This clonotype was seen repeatedly, ten times or more. This chain connects TRBV20-1 to TRBJ1-5; tentative D call: TRBD1 (6 bases). This CDR3 is 14 amino acids long. Trimming shortened V by 3 bases and J by 7 bases, and 16 bases separated the two germline ends. Germline CDR1 and CDR2: DFQATT and SNEGSKA (reference sequence). Here the CDR3 DNA reads TGCAGTGCTAGGCTGACAGGTCCTCAACAGCCCCAGCATTTT. It specifies CSARLTGPQQPQHF.

This clonotype was recorded a few times. The chain combines TRBV28 with TRBJ1-4; D gene uncertain. Trimming cost V 4 bases and J 5 bases, with 17 bases left between them. The CDR3 runs 16 residues. CDR1 is MDHEN, CDR2 SYDVKM, per germline. The CDR3 spells CASSSIDAVLNEKLFF. The CDR3 coding sequence is TGTGCCAGCAGTTCCATAGACGCAGTTCTGAATGAAAAACTGTTTTTT.

The V and J genes are TRBV4-2 and TRBJ1-2; no reliable D call. Germline CDR1 and CDR2: LGHNA and YNFKEQ. There are 15 residues in the CDR3. Between the trimmed V and J ends, which lost 0 bases and 0 bases, there was a span of 8 bases. Here the CDR3 DNA reads TGTGCCAGCAGCCAAGAATCATTGGCTAACTATGGCTACACCTTC. Its protein product is CASSQESLANYGYTF.

The chain uses TRBV2 and TRBJ1-6; TRBD1 agrees at 7 bases. Germline-derived CDR1 and CDR2 are SNHLY and FYNNEI. V was pared by 6 bases and J by 9 bases, with 11 bases of the junction left unmatched. The CDR3 is 15 residues long. CDR3 region: CASSSGTAGGSPLHF. In nucleotides, the CDR3 is TGTGCCAGCAGCTCCGGGACAGCGGGTGGTTCACCCCTCCACTTT.

This clonotype was counted ten times or more. This chain uses TRBV18 with TRBJ2-7; 8 positions match TRBD2. V was pared by 8 bases and J by 3 bases, with 9 bases of the junction left unmatched. This CDR3 contains 14 residues. Germline CDR1 is KGHSH and CDR2 is LQKENI. CDR3 in DNA: TGTGCCAGCAGAGAGCGGGGGCCAGGCTACGAGCAGTACTTC. Translated: CASRERGPGYEQYF.

This clonotype was observed a handful of times. The V gene is TRBV7-3, the J gene TRBJ2-1; unclear D gene. This CDR3 comprises 19 residues. Per the germline V gene, CDR1 is SGHTA and CDR2 is FQGTGA. V was cut by 6 bases and J by 0 bases, with 24 bases left in between. The CDR3, as DNA: TGTGCCAGCAGTAGTAACCCATCAGTGAGCCCAAGCTCCTACAATGAGCAGTTCTTC. Its protein is CASSSNPSVSPSSYNEQFF.